This T cell receptor (beta chain) originates from a study of T cells in localized non-small cell lung cancer. A single count supports this clone. What it binds is unknown. Clones were read by immunoSEQ multiplex PCR, and TCRdb kept only the in-frame ones, dropping some. The data contain about 1,800 clones, around 40% of them singletons. General study points: Adjacent lung held a median roughly 60 of the top 100 tumor clones. In the blood, greater T cell density corresponded to longer overall survival.

CDR3 length: 18 amino acids. V was pared by 7 bases and J by 2 bases, with 25 bases between. In germline, CDR1 is LNHDA, CDR2 SQIVND (reference sequence). The chain combines TRBV19 with TRBJ2-3; D may be TRBD1 or TRBD2 (6 bases each). The starting material was lung tumor tissue, obtained before any cancer treatment. This clonotype originated in an older male donor with stage II lung adenocarcinoma. The CDR3 spells CASNNPLGGRGYTDTQYF. DNA for the CDR3: TGTGCCAGTAATAACCCCCTCGGGGGCAGGGGATACACAGATACGCAGTATTTT.